This T cell receptor beta chain was found in a study of blood T cells in healthy people across ages. It was with a sample-barcoded 5' primer and a J-beta primer mix that a second PCR of roughly 7 to 11 cycles was run. TCRdb used MiXCR to reprocess the 5' RACE reads, holding one entry per CDR3 protein. The repertoire includes under 750,000 distinct CDR3 sequences, roughly 48% of them detected once, and about 26% sits in the top ten. The length of the CDR3 is 15 residues. Trimming removed 1 base from V and 1 base from J; junction bases left unmatched: 5. The V gene's germline CDR1 is DFQATT and CDR2 SNEGSKA (reference sequence).

The sample consisted of blood. This sequence was found in a man older than 75 in good health. The rearrangement joins TRBV20-1 to TRBJ2-7, with 9 bases identical to TRBD1. CDR3: CSARAAGQGSYEQYF. DNA of the CDR3: TGCAGTGCTAGAGCCGCGGGACAGGGTTCCTACGAGCAGTACTTC.